These 9 T cell receptor beta chains share one sample of origin, sequenced in a study of CD8 T cells in Susac syndrome (dated by TCRdb to between 2017 and 2020). Libraries came from the immunoSEQ multiplex PCR assay. RNA was extracted using the RNeasy kit, and about 0.5 to 1 ug of the RNA was reverse transcribed with random hexamers. TCRdb itself trimmed the public reads at Q25 with fastp, ran MiXCR and retained productive beta chains. Each record represents a unique CDR3 protein, reported with the most common genes and DNA among its rows. The sample profile shows about 150,000 distinct CDR3 sequences; roughly 94% of them were found once. The ten largest clones capture around 0.21% of the sample. Sequencing was carried out using CD8+ T cells from PBMCs. The receptor set was obtained from a human donor with multiple sclerosis.

This CDR3 is CAWISSYEQYF. The CDR3 DNA sequence: TGTGCCTGGATTAGCAGCTACGAGCAGTACTTC. The rearrangement links TRBV30 to TRBJ2-7; no definite D call. The V end lost 4 bases, the J end lost 3 bases, and 7 bases lay between the germline ends. This CDR3 region has 11 residues. Germline CDR1 is GTSNPN and CDR2 is SVGIG (reference sequence).

The chain employs TRBV29-1 and TRBJ1-2, with 10 bases aligning to TRBD1. The CDR3 has 15 residues. The V gene's germline CDR1 is SQVTM and CDR2 ANQGSEA. The J segment lost 7 bases and the V segment lost 4 bases, leaving 12 bases of the junction unmatched. The chain's CDR3 is CSVVGTGDIVIGYTF. CDR3 coding DNA: TGCAGCGTTGTTGGGACAGGGGATATAGTAATTGGCTACACCTTC. The complete variable domain, with remaining parts taken from reference TRBV29-1 and TRBJ1-2, reads SAVISQKPSRDICQRGTSLTIQCQVDSQVTMMFWYRQQPGQSLTLIATANQGSEATYESGFVIDKFPISRPNLTFSTLTVSNMSPEDSSIYLCSVVGTGDIVIGYTFGSGTRLTVV.

V and J are TRBV12-3 or TRBV12-4 and TRBJ2-6, with TRBD1 matching over 12 bases. Trimming removed 6 bases from V and 4 bases from J; junction bases left unmatched: 13. The length of the CDR3 is 19 residues. The CDR3 bases are TGTGCCAGCAGCCCTACCCCGGGACAGGGGGCGACGGGGGCCAACGTCCTGACTTTC. Translation: CASSPTPGQGATGANVLTF.

This chain joins TRBV13 and TRBJ1-2; tentatively, D is TRBD1 (6 bases). The CDR3 runs 13 residues. Trimming removed 8 bases at V and 2 bases at J, with 12 bases between. CDR1 and CDR2 from the germline V gene are PRHDT and FYEKMQ (reference sequence). CDR3 amino acids: CASRGQGNYGYTF. The CDR3 DNA reads as TGTGCCAGCCGGGGGCAGGGGAACTATGGCTACACCTTC.

The V call is TRBV20-1, the J call TRBJ1-1; 8 bases align to TRBD1. The germline V gene has CDR1 DFQATT and CDR2 SNEGSKA (reference sequence). The CDR3 totals 15 residues. The junction had 12 bases not matched to a gene; V was cut back by 6 bases and J by 3 bases. The CDR3 sequence: CSAPGQGKGYTEAFF. The CDR3 DNA reads as TGCAGTGCACCTGGACAGGGTAAGGGCTACACTGAAGCTTTCTTT.

This clonotype was seen a few times. The chain recombines TRBV27 with TRBJ2-7; 13 nucleotides match TRBD2. Per germline, CDR1 MNHEY and CDR2 SMNVEV (reference sequence). V was pared by 4 bases and J by 3 bases, with 3 bases of the junction left unmatched. This CDR3 contains 15 residues. CDR3 nucleotides: TGTGCCAGCAGTTCCAGACTAGCGGGGGGCTACGAGCAGTACTTC. Protein sequence: CASSSRLAGGYEQYF.

This clonotype has just one count. This chain joins TRBV25-1 and TRBJ2-1; 12 bases align to TRBD1. J was trimmed by 8 bases and V by 4 bases; bases with no gene match: 6. The V gene's germline CDR1 is MGHDK and CDR2 SYGVNS. The CDR3 runs to 15 residues. The DNA of the CDR3 is TGTGCCAGCAGTGGCACCGGGACAGGGGGCCATGAGCAGTTCTTC. This encodes CASSGTGTGGHEQFF.

V is TRBV7-9 and J is TRBJ2-1, with 10 bases aligning to TRBD1. Germline lookup yields CDR1 SEHNR and CDR2 FQNEAQ (reference sequence). This CDR3 has 14 residues. Trimming cost V 3 bases and J 7 bases; bases outside gene matches: 3. CDR3 amino acids: CASSFGTGANEQFF. The CDR3 DNA reads as TGTGCCAGCAGCTTTGGGACAGGGGCGAATGAGCAGTTCTTC. The variable domain in full, completed from reference TRBV7-9 and TRBJ2-1, reads DTGVSQNPRHKITKRGQNVTFRCDPISEHNRLYWYRQTLGQGPEFLTYFQNEAQLEKSRLLSDRFSAERPKGSFSTLEIQRTEQGDSAMYLCASSFGTGANEQFFGPGTRLTVL.

The chain employs TRBV4-2 and TRBJ1-5; D remains ambiguous. Trimming removed 3 bases from V and 5 bases from J, with 8 bases in between. The CDR3 totals 13 residues. Germline V gene sequence: CDR1 LGHNA, CDR2 YNFKEQ. CDR3 nucleotide sequence: TGTGCCAGCAGCCAGTATTCGGATCAGCCCCAGCATTTT. It specifies CASSQYSDQPQHF.